This entry lists 7 T cell receptor beta chains sequenced from one sample in a study of neoadjuvant anti-PD-1 for oral cavity cancer. Profiled with immunoSEQ multiplex PCR; TCRdb holds only in-frame clones, not every one. This table has about 7,200 clones, around 52% appearing once. Material: tumor tissue, obtained before nivolumab (anti-PD-1) treatment. Source of these receptors: a person aged 35-79 years with oral cavity squamous cell carcinoma.

A few counts support this clone. The V and J genes are TRBV2 and TRBJ1-5; TRBD1 might be the D (6 bases). Trimming stripped 2 bases from V and 1 base from J, with 9 bases between. Germline-derived CDR1 and CDR2 are SNHLY and FYNNEI. The CDR3 covers 15 residues. The chain's CDR3 is CASSEPRGSNQPQHF. The CDR3 nucleotides are TGTGCCAGCAGTGAACCCAGGGGAAGCAATCAGCCCCAGCATTTT.

The chain joins TRBV9 to TRBJ2-5, with D possibly TRBD2 on 6 matching bases. The CDR3 is 14 amino acids. The V end lost 4 bases, the J end lost 7 bases, and 17 bases lay between the germline ends. Per the germline V gene, CDR1 is SGDLS and CDR2 is YYNGEE. CDR3 coding DNA: TGTGCCAGCAGCTTAGCGGAGACCCGGGGGACCCAGTACTTC. It is translated as CASSLAETRGTQYF.

By share of the sample, this clone is medium-sized. The rearrangement joins TRBV7-8 to TRBJ1-5; 7 nucleotides match TRBD1. This CDR3 is 16 amino acids long. The germline gives CDR1 SGHVS, CDR2 FQNEAQ. V lost 5 bases, J lost 1 base, and 8 bases stayed unmatched. Here the CDR3 reads CASSHLTGRSNQPQHF. The CDR3 DNA sequence: TGTGCCAGCAGCCACCTGACAGGGCGAAGCAATCAGCCCCAGCATTTT.

This chain uses TRBV11-3 with TRBJ2-1; tentatively, D is TRBD1 (5 bases). This CDR3 region has 14 residues. Germline lookup yields CDR1 SGHNT and CDR2 YENEEA. The germline V and J ends were trimmed by 4 bases and 10 bases, with 17 bases remaining between them. CDR3 residues: CASSSQGDLGEQFF. In nucleotides, the CDR3 is TGTGCCAGCAGCTCCCAGGGCGACCTCGGGGAGCAGTTCTTC.

This clone was seen only a few times. At one of its ends the junction is not consistent with the germline gene, which may arise from a read error. The chain employs TRBV7-7 and TRBJ1-4; D ambiguous. The CDR3 loop spans 13 amino acids. Germline CDR1 and CDR2: SSHAT and FNYEAQ (reference sequence). The CDR3 DNA sequence: TGTGCTAGCAGCTTGGGGTTTAATGAAAAACTGTTTTTT. It yields the protein CASSLGFNEKLFF.

The sample holds a few counts of this clone. DNA for the CDR3: TGTGCCAGCAGCAAGACAGGGGGTGGGAGCAATCAGCCCCAGCATTTT. Its protein product is CASSKTGGGSNQPQHF. This chain uses TRBV28 with TRBJ1-5; TRBD1 matches at 9 bases. Germline V gene data show CDR1 as MDHEN and CDR2 as SYDVKM. With V trimmed by 6 bases and J by 1 base, 7 bases remained unmatched. This CDR3 is 16 amino acids long. Based on the CDR3 plus reference TRBV28 and TRBJ1-5, the full variable domain is DVKVTQSSRYLVKRTGEKVFLECVQDMDHENMFWYRQDPGLGLRLIYFSYDVKMKEKGDIPEGYSVSREKKERFSLILESASTNQTSMYLCASSKTGGGSNQPQHFGDGTRLSIL.

This clone rates as medium-sized (0.01 to 0.1%). The rearrangement links TRBV4-1 to TRBJ2-4; tentative D call: TRBD2 (6 bases). V dropped 4 bases and J dropped 7 bases, with 14 bases sitting between them. The CDR3 loop spans 14 amino acids. The germline V gene has CDR1 MGHRA and CDR2 YSYEKL. The CDR3 DNA is TGCGCCAGCAGCCCTAGCGCAAGAGTTAACATTCAGTACTTC. The encoded protein is CASSPSARVNIQYF.